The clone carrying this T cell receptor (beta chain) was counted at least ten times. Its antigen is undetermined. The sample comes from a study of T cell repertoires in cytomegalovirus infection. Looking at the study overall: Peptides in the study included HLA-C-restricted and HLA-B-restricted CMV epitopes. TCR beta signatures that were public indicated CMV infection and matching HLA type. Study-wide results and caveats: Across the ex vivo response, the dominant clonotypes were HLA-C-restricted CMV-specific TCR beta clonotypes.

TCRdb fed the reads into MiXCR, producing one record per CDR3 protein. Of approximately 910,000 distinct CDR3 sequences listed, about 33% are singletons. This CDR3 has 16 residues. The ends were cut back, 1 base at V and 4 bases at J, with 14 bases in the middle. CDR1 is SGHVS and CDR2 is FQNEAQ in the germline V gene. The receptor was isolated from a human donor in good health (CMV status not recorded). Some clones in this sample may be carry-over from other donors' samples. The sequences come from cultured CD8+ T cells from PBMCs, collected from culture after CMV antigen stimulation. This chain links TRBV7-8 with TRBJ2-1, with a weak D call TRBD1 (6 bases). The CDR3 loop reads CASSLGGPNLYNEQFF. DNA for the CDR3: TGTGCCAGCAGCTTAGGGGGGCCCAACCTATACAATGAGCAGTTCTTC.